This TCR beta chain was captured by sequencing in a study of OX40 agonist ivuxolimab in advanced cancers. Findings of the study overall: Patients who responded partially at 0.1-3.0 mg/kg showed clonal expansion ranking among the lowest. At 0.1 to 3.0 mg/kg and by week 6, CD4+ and CD8+ T cells in the blood had expanded clonally. Low normalized clonal expansion also occurred in some nonresponding patients.

Notes on this clone: Its antigen is unknown.

The table came from immunoSEQ multiplex PCR; TCRdb's copy has only in-frame clones and leaves some out. Altogether about 64,000 clones are present, around four fifths being singletons, with the ten largest covering 2.1%. From germline, CDR1 is MNHEY and CDR2 SVGAGI. J gave up 4 bases and V 2 bases, and 9 bases lay outside the gene matches. CDR3 length equals 16 residues. The chain carries TRBV6-5 and TRBJ1-2, with 8 bases lining up with TRBD1. Specimen: CD4+ or CD8+ T cells sorted from blood, collected in a trial of the OX40 agonist ivuxolimab. The source is an adult with an advanced solid tumor such as melanoma, head and neck, liver or kidney cancer. The CDR3 loop is CASSYGSGGAGYGYTF. The CDR3 DNA sequence: TGTGCCAGCAGTTACGGGTCAGGGGGCGCTGGCTATGGCTACACCTTC.